This TCR beta chain is drawn from a study of a mutant IDH1 vaccine in newly diagnosed glioma. Study background: Patients were started on vaccination 4-6 weeks after radiotherapy alone, or with temozolomide cycles. Patients previously underwent radiotherapy, temozolomide, or both, and most underwent both.

This table comes from immunoSEQ multiplex PCR, and its TCRdb copy is limited to in-frame clones, with some not included. The sample gives approximately 50,000 clones, more than 75% of which show up once; 5.7% is in the top ten. Findings and limits, study-wide: Variations in leading peripheral T cell clonotypes appeared to have no connection with pseudoprogression.

Notes on this clone: Its antigen remains unidentified.

Time point reported: week 35, safety follow-up. Topical imiquimod was applied with each vaccine dose, which held 300 ug of mutant IDH1 20-mer peptide. The specimen comprised PBMCs, sampled from a glioma patient whose treatment included an IDH1 peptide vaccine. This clonotype originated in a woman aged 35 to 49 with glioma.

CDR3 loop: CASSDQTPGQAWAEAFF. The CDR3 DNA reads as TGCGCCAGCAGCGATCAAACTCCGGGACAAGCTTGGGCCGAAGCTTTCTTT. This chain joins TRBV4-1 and TRBJ1-1, with a possible D match to TRBD1 (6 bases). The V and J ends lost 5 bases and 8 bases respectively, with 27 bases between them. The CDR3 is made up of 17 amino acids. Looked up from germline, CDR1 is MGHRA and CDR2 is YSYEKL.